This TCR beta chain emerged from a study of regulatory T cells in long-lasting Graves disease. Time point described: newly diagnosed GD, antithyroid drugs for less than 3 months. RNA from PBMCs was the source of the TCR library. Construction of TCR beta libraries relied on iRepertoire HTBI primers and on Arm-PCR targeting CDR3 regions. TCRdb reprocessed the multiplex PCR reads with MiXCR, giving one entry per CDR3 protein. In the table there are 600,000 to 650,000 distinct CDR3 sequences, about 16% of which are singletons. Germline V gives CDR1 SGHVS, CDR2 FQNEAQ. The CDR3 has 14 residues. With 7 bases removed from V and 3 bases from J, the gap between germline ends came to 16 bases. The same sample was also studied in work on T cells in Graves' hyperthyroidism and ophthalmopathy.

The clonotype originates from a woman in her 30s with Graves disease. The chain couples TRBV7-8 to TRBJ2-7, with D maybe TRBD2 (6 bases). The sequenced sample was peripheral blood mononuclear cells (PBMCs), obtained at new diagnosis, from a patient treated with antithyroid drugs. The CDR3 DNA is TGTGCCAGCACCTTGGGGAGGAAAGACTACGAGCAGTACTTC. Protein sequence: CASTLGRKDYEQYF.